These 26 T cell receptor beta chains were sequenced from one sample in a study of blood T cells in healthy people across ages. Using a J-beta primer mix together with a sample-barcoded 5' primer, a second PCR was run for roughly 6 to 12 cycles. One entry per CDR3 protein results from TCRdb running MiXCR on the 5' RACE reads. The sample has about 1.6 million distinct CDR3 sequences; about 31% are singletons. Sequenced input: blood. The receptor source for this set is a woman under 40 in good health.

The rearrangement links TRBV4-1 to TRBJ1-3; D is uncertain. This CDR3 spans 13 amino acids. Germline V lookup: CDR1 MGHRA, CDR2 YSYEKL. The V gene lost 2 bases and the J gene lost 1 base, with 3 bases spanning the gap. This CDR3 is CASSQSSGNTIYF. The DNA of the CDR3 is TGCGCCAGCAGCCAATCATCTGGAAACACCATATATTTT.

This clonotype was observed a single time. In DNA form, the CDR3 reads TGTGCCAGCGGCACAACGAACACCGGGGAGCTGTTTTTT. It yields the protein CASGTTNTGELFF. V is TRBV5-6 and J is TRBJ2-2; D gene uncertain. Per germline, CDR1 SGHDT and CDR2 YYEEEE. V dropped 7 bases and J dropped 0 bases, with 7 bases sitting between them. The CDR3 runs to 13 residues.

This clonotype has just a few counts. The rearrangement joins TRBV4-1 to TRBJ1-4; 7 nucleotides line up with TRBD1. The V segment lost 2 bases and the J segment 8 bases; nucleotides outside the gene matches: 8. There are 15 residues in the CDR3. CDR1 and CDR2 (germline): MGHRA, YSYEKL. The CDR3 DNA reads TGCGCCAGCAGCCAAACCGGGACAGCCGACGAAAAACTGTTTTTT. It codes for CASSQTGTADEKLFF.

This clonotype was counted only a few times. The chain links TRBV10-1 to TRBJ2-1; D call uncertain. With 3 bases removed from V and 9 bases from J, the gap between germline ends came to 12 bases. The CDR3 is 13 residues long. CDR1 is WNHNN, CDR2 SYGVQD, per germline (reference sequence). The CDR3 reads CASSDSNAAEQFF. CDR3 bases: TGCGCCAGCAGTGACTCTAACGCAGCTGAGCAGTTCTTC.

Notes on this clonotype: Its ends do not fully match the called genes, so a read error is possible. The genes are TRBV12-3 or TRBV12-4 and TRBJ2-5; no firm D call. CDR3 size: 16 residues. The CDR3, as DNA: TGTGCCTGCAGTTTAGGCGTAGAAACGCTACAAGAGACCCAGTACTTC. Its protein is CACSLGVETLQETQYF.

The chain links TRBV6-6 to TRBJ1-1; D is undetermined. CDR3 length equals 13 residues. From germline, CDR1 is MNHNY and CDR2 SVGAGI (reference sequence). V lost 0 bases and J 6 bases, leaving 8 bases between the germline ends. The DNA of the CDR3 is TGTGCCAGCAGTTACTCGTCGGGCGCTGAAGCTTTCTTT. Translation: CASSYSSGAEAFF.

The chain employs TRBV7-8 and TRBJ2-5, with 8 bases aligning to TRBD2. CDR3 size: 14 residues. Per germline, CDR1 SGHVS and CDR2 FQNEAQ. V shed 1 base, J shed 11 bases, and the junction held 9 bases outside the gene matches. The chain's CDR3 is CASSLGGGPGEQYF. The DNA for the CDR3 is TGTGCCAGCAGCTTAGGCGGGGGGCCGGGGGAGCAGTACTTC.

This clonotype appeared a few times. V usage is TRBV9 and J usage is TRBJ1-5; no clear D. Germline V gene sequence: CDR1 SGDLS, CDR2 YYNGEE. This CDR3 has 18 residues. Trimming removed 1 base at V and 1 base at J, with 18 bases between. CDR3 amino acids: CASSVSRLFPRSNQPQHF. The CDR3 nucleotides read TGTGCCAGCAGCGTATCGAGGCTTTTTCCGCGGAGCAATCAGCCCCAGCATTTT.

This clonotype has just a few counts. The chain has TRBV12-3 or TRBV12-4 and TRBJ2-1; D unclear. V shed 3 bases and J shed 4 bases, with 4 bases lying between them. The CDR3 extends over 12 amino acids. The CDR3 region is CASSFMYNEQFF. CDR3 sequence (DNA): TGTGCCAGCAGTTTTATGTACAATGAGCAGTTCTTC.

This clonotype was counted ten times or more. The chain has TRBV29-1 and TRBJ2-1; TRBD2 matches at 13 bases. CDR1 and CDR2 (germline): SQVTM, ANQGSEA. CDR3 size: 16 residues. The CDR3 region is CTGTSGRAGSYNEQFF. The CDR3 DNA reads TGCACTGGTACTAGCGGGAGGGCCGGTTCCTACAATGAGCAGTTCTTC.

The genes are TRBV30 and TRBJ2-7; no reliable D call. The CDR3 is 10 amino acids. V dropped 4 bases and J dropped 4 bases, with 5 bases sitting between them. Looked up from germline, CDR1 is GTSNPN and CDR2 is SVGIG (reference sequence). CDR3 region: CAWKFYEQYF. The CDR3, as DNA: TGTGCCTGGAAATTTTACGAGCAGTACTTC.

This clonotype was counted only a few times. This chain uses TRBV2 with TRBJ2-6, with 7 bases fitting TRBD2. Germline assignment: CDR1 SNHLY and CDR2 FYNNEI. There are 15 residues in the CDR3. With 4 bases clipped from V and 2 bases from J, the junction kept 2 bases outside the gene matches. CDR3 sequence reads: CASSGGLTGANVLTF. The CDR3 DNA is TGTGCCAGCAGTGGGGGACTAACTGGGGCCAACGTCCTGACTTTC.

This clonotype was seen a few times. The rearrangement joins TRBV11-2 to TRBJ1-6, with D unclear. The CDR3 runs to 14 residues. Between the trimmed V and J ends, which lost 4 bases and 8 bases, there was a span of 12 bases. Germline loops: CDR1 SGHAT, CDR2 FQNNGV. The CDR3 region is CASSSGFGDSPLHF. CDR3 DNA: TGTGCCAGCAGCTCCGGTTTCGGGGATTCACCCCTCCACTTT.

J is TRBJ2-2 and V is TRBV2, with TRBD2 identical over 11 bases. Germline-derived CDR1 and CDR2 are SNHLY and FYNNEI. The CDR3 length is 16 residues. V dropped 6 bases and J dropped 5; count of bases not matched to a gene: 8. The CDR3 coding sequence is TGTGCCAGCAGATTAGGTAGCGGGAGGGCTACCGGGGAGCTGTTTTTT. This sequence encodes CASRLGSGRATGELFF.

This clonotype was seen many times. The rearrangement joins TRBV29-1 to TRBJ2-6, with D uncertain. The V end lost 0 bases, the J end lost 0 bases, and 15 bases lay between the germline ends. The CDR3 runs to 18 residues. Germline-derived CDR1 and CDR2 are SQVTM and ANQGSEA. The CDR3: CSVEDPGLIISGANVLTF. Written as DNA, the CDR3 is TGCAGCGTTGAAGATCCGGGCCTTATTATCTCTGGGGCCAACGTCCTGACTTTC.

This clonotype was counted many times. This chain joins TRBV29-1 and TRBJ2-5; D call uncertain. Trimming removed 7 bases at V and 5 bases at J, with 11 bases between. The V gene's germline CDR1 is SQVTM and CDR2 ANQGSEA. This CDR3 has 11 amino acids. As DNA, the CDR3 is TGCAGCGGTGGTCCGCTGGAGACCCAGTACTTC. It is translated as CSGGPLETQYF.

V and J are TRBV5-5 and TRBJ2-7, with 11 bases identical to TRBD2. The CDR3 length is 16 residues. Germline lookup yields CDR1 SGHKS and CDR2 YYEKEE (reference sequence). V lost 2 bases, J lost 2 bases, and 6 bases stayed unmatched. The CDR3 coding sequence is TGTGCCAGCAGCTTAGGGGCGACTAGCGGGACCTACGAGCAGTACTTC. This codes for CASSLGATSGTYEQYF.

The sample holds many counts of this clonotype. In DNA, the CDR3 is TGCAGTGCTAGGGATGGGGGGAACTATGGCTACACCTTC. Amino acid sequence: CSARDGGNYGYTF. This rearrangement joins TRBV20-1 to TRBJ1-2, with D possibly matching TRBD1 (5 bases). The CDR3 covers 13 residues. Per the germline V gene, CDR1 is DFQATT and CDR2 is SNEGSKA (reference sequence). The ends were cut back, 3 bases at V and 2 bases at J, with 10 bases in the middle.

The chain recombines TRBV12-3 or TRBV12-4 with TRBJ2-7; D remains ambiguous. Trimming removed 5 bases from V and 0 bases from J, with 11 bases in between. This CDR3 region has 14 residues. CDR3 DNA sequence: TGTGCCAGCAGTCCGTCACCCTTCTCCTACGAGCAGTACTTC. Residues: CASSPSPFSYEQYF.

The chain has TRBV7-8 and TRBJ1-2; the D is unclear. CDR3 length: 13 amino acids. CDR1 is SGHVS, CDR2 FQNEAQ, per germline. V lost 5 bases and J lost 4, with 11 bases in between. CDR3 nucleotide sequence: TGTGCCAGCAGCCCTATAGTGGGCTATGGCTACACCTTC. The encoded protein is CASSPIVGYGYTF.

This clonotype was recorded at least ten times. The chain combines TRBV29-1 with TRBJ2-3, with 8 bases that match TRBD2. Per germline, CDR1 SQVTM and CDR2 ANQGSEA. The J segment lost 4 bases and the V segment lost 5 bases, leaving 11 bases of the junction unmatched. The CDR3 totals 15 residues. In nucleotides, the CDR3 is TGCAGCGTTCTCGATCCCGTCGGGGGGGCAGATACGCAGTATTTT. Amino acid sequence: CSVLDPVGGADTQYF.

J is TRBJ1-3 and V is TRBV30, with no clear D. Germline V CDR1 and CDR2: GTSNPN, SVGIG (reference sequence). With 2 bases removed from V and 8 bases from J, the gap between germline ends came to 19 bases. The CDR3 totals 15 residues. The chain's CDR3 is CAWSSTGILWDTIYF. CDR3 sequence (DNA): TGTGCCTGGAGTTCTACCGGGATCCTTTGGGACACCATATATTTT.

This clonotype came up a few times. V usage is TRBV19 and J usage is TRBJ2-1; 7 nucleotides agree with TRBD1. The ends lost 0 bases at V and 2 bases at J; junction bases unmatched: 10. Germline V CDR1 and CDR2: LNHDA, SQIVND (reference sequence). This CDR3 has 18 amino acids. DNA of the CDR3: TGTGCCAGTAGTATAGATCAAGGGGGCGACAGCCCCTACAATGAGCAGTTCTTC. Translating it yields CASSIDQGGDSPYNEQFF.

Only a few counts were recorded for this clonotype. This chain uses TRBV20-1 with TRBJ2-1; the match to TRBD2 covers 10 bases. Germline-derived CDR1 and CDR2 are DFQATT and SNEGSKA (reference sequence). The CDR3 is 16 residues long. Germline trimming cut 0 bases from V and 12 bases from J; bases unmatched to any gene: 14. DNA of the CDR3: TGCAGTGCTAGAGATGGGTTCCTGGGACTAGCGTCAGGGCAGTTCTTC. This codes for CSARDGFLGLASGQFF.

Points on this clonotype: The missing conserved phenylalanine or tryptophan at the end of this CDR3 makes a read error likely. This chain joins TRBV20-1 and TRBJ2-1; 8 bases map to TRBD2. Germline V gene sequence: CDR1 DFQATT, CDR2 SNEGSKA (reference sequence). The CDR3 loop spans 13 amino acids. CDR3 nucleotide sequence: TGCAGTGCTAGTGCGGGGGGCGACAACGAGCAGTTCTGC. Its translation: CSASAGGDNEQFC.

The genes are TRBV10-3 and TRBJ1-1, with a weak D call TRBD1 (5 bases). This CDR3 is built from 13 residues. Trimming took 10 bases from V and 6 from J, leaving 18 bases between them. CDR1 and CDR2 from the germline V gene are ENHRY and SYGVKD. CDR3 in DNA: TGTGCCAGCACCTTGGGAGGGGACGCTGAAGCTTTCTTT. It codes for CASTLGGDAEAFF.